Shown below are 13 T cell receptor beta chains from a single sample sequenced in a study of a mutant IDH1 vaccine in newly diagnosed glioma. TCRdb's table, derived via immunoSEQ multiplex PCR, lists solely in-frame clones and lacks some. The table has roughly 34,000 clones, 90% seen once. Documented time point: week 47, end of study. The content of each vaccine dose was 300 ug of mutant IDH1 20-mer peptide, and topical imiquimod accompanied it. These receptors lack a known antigen. The sample here was PBMCs, taken from a glioma patient whose treatment included an IDH1 peptide vaccine. These receptors originate from a woman aged 40 to 50 with glioma.

The CDR3 region is CASSQDLVAGGPWGTQYF. In DNA, the CDR3 is TGCGCCAGCAGCCAAGATCTAGTAGCGGGGGGCCCTTGGGGGACCCAGTACTTC. This chain connects TRBV4-3 to TRBJ2-5; 10 bases agree with TRBD2. The CDR3 has 18 amino acids. Germline V gene lookup returns CDR1 LGHNA and CDR2 YSLEER. V dropped 0 bases and J dropped 7; count of bases not matched to a gene: 14.

The rearrangement links TRBV7-8 to TRBJ2-7, with unresolved D. CDR1 and CDR2 (germline): SGHVS, FQNEAQ. The CDR3 length is 13 residues. Deletions cut 4 bases from V and 0 bases from J, with 7 bases between. The CDR3 sequence: CASSWAVSYEQYF. As DNA, the CDR3 is TGTGCCAGCAGCTGGGCAGTCTCCTACGAGCAGTACTTC.

The genes are TRBV18 and TRBJ2-7, with 8 bases aligning to TRBD1. This CDR3 has 15 residues. J lost 3 bases, V lost 3 bases, and 7 bases had no gene match. CDR1 and CDR2 (germline): KGHSH, LQKENI. The CDR3 reads CASSPWDRPRYEQYF. CDR3 nucleotide sequence: TGTGCCAGCTCACCCTGGGACAGGCCTCGCTACGAGCAGTACTTC.

This chain connects TRBV29-1 to TRBJ2-3; 8 positions agree with TRBD2. Per the germline V gene, CDR1 is SQVTM and CDR2 is ANQGSEA. Trimming at V came to 7 bases and at J to 0 bases, leaving 3 bases not matched to a gene. The CDR3 consists of 13 residues. CDR3 in amino acids: CSARGGSTDTQYF. CDR3 sequence (DNA): TGCAGCGCCCGCGGGGGGAGCACAGATACGCAGTATTTT.

A single count supports this clone. J is TRBJ1-6 and V is TRBV2; D remains unclear. The CDR3 consists of 15 residues. From germline, CDR1 is SNHLY and CDR2 FYNNEI. The ends were cut back, 4 bases at V and 1 base at J, with 8 bases in the middle. CDR3 DNA: TGTGCCAGCAGTGCCGGGGATTCCTATAATTCACCCCTCCACTTT. It yields the protein CASSAGDSYNSPLHF.

This clone showed up just a few times. This rearrangement joins TRBV19 to TRBJ1-5; D unclear. Between the trimmed V and J ends, which lost 8 bases and 5 bases, there was a span of 13 bases. The CDR3 consists of 13 residues. CDR1 is LNHDA and CDR2 is SQIVND in the germline V gene (reference sequence). DNA for the CDR3: TGTGCCAGTCACCACTACGAGCATCAGCCCCAGCATTTT. It is translated as CASHHYEHQPQHF.

The chain carries TRBV12-5 and TRBJ1-1; D not resolved. The CDR3 is 12 residues long. V was clipped by 8 bases and J by 5 bases, with 12 bases between them. Germline assignment: CDR1 LGHNT and CDR2 FRNRAP. The CDR3 protein is CASHWDGTEAFF. Here the CDR3 DNA reads TGTGCTAGTCATTGGGATGGGACTGAAGCTTTCTTT.

The chain has TRBV6-1 and TRBJ2-7; D perhaps matches TRBD1 (7 bases). The CDR3 is made up of 16 amino acids. The V end lost 3 bases, the J end lost 4 bases, and 19 bases lay between the germline ends. Germline V gene data show CDR1 as MNHNS and CDR2 as SASEGT. CDR3 bases: TGTGCCAGCAGTGACTGGACAGGCTCGCGGGGTTACGAGCAGTACTTC. This gives the protein CASSDWTGSRGYEQYF.

CDR3 region: CASSLEGATDTQYF. CDR3 in DNA: TGCGCCAGCAGCTTGGAGGGGGCCACAGATACGCAGTATTTT. The chain couples TRBV5-1 to TRBJ2-3, with 7 bases fitting TRBD1. The CDR3 is 14 amino acids. Germline V gene lookup returns CDR1 SGHRS and CDR2 YFSETQ. V lost 0 bases to trimming and J lost 2 bases; unmatched junction nucleotides: 0. Complete variable domain (other parts from reference TRBV5-1 and TRBJ2-3): KAGVTQTPRYLIKTRGQQVTLSCSPISGHRSVSWYQQTPGQGLQFLFEYFSETQRNKGNFPGRFSGRQFSNSRSEMNVSTLELGDSALYLCASSLEGATDTQYFGPGTRLTVL.

V is TRBV5-6 and J is TRBJ1-3; no reliable D call. Deletions cut 4 bases from V and 0 bases from J, with 11 bases between. Germline V CDR1 and CDR2: SGHDT, YYEEEE. The CDR3 is made up of 15 amino acids. The CDR3 is CASSSPTVSGNTIYF. The DNA for the CDR3 is TGTGCCAGCAGCAGCCCTACAGTCTCTGGAAACACCATATATTTT.

The CDR3 DNA sequence: TGCGCCAGCAGTGAGTCGGAGCCGAAAAAAAGCGATCAGCCCCAGCATTTT. Translation gives CASSESEPKKSDQPQHF. V usage is TRBV10-1 and J usage is TRBJ1-5; unclear D gene. The CDR3 is 17 amino acids. V shed 0 bases and J shed 5 bases, with 17 bases lying between them. Germline V lookup: CDR1 WNHNN, CDR2 SYGVQD (reference sequence).

The chain couples TRBV6-5 to TRBJ2-5, with D hard to call. The CDR3 totals 15 residues. The V gene lost 0 bases and the J gene lost 0 bases, with 8 bases spanning the gap. Looked up from germline, CDR1 is MNHEY and CDR2 is SVGAGI. CDR3 DNA sequence: TGTGCCAGCAGTTACTCGATGGCGAACCAAGAGACCCAGTACTTC. Translating gives CASSYSMANQETQYF.

The chain joins TRBV2 to TRBJ2-2, with D unclear. The CDR3 is 15 residues long. The germline V gene has CDR1 SNHLY and CDR2 FYNNEI. Trimming stripped 8 bases from V and 1 base from J, with 14 bases between. CDR3 protein: CASGFLQRNTGELFF. For the CDR3, the DNA is TGTGCCAGCGGTTTCTTACAGCGGAACACCGGGGAGCTGTTTTTT.